This T cell receptor (beta chain) was found in a study of human T cells and chemical hapten exposure. Study details: Patches that contained 0.01% DPC were applied to the upper back and read at 6 days.

Sample time point: pre-sensitization, week 0. The treatment denotes: therapeutic diphenylcyclopropenone sensitization with weekly scalp DPC. Extraction of total RNA was performed on unfractionated whole blood. TCRdb itself ran the RACE reads through MiXCR, one entry per CDR3 protein. The table shows about 35,000 distinct CDR3 sequences, with 12% occurring only once. CDR1 and CDR2 (germline): SGHNT, YYREEE (reference sequence). V gave up 5 bases and J gave up 2 bases; unmatched junction bases: 13. The CDR3 runs to 18 residues. This clonotype was recorded many times. The specimen comprised whole blood, sampled in connection with sensitization to the hapten diphenylcyclopropenone (DPC). V and J are TRBV5-4 and TRBJ2-5; TRBD2 agrees at 12 bases. The source is a woman aged 35 to 49 with alopecia areata. Some clones in this sample may be carry-over from other donors' samples. The CDR3 here is CASRTTSGSGGGQETQYF. CDR3 sequence (DNA): TGTGCCAGCAGGACGACTAGCGGGAGCGGGGGAGGACAAGAGACCCAGTACTTC.